This T cell receptor beta chain was captured in a study of cytomegalovirus exposure and HLA in healthy donors. This CDR3 spans 14 amino acids. V was clipped by 5 bases and J by 6 bases; unmatched bases: 7. CDR1 is SGHAT and CDR2 is FQNNGV in the germline V gene. The PCR ran on 60 Vbeta and 13 Jbeta primers. Sequencing used immunoSEQ multiplex PCR; TCRdb keeps in-frame clones, though not all of them. The sample consists of around 140,000 clones, 79% of them appearing once. Sequenced: PBMCs. V usage is TRBV11-2 and J usage is TRBJ1-3; 7 bases match TRBD1. This TCR came from a male donor in good health and CMV-seronegative. The CDR3 coding sequence is TGTGCCAGCAGCCCCAGGGGACAGCTAAACACCATATATTTT. It is translated as CASSPRGQLNTIYF.